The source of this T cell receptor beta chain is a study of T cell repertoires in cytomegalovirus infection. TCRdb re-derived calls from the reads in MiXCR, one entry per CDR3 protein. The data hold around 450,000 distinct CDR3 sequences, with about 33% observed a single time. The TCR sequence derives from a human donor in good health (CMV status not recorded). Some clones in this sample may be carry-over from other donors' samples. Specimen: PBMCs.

The CDR3 loop is CASSPRDSNNEQFF. CDR3 in DNA: TGCGCCAGCAGTCCCCGGGACAGCAACAATGAGCAGTTCTTC. The chain recombines TRBV23-1 with TRBJ2-1; 7 bases are shared with TRBD1. TRBV23-1 is an ORF, and what it does is uncertain. This CDR3 has 14 amino acids. J gave up 5 bases and V 4 bases, and 5 bases lay outside the gene matches.